Listed below are T cell receptor beta chains from one sample, sequenced in a study of CD8+CD57+ T cells in acquired aplastic anemia. Each CDR3 protein is one row after TCRdb ran MiXCR on the reads. Found here are 150,000 to 200,000 distinct CDR3 sequences, about three fifths of them singletons; the top ten hold 45% to 50%. The sample consisted of sorted CD4+, CD8+, or CD8+CD57+ T cells (not recorded which) from PBMCs. The receptors here all came from a human donor in good health. The CDR3 runs from the conserved cysteine through the conserved F or W. D genes are given only for firm matches. The listing skips clone size in some rows; elsewhere it reads once, few, many or a size class.

clone_size j_call v_call d_call cdr3_aa cdr3_nt
few TRBJ2-3 TRBV20-1 TRBD2 CSARVGTSGTNTQYF TGCAGTGCTAGGGTTGGGACTAGCGGGACGAATACGCAGTATTTT
. TRBJ1-1 TRBV6-1 . CASSYSKSGNTEAFF TGTGCCAGCAGTTACTCGAAATCGGGGAACACTGAAGCTTTCTTT
. TRBJ2-3 TRBV7-3 TRBD2 CASSFTGTITDTQYF TGTGCCAGCAGCTTCACCGGGACTATCACAGATACGCAGTATTTT
few TRBJ1-6 TRBV12-3/TRBV12-4 . CASSYNDSPLHF TGTGCCAGCAGTTACAATGATTCACCCCTCCACTTT
. TRBJ2-7 TRBV10-3 TRBD2 CASSQPGLATEQYF TGTGCCAGCAGTCAACCGGGACTAGCGACCGAGCAGTACTTC
. TRBJ2-3 TRBV5-1 . CASSLAQEDTQYF TGCGCCAGCAGCTTGGCCCAGGAAGATACGCAGTATTTT
. TRBJ2-7 TRBV7-2 TRBD1 CASERTGAGEQYF TGTGCCAGCGAGAGGACAGGGGCCGGCGAGCAGTACTTC
. TRBJ1-1 TRBV20-1 . CSARPGENTEAFF TGCAGTGCTAGACCAGGGGAAAACACTGAAGCTTTCTTT
. TRBJ1-1 TRBV12-3/TRBV12-4 . CASSHTAHTEAFF TGTGCCAGCAGTCACACGGCGCACACTGAAGCTTTCTTT
. TRBJ2-7 TRBV5-1 . CASSLSGSEQYF TGCGCCAGCAGCTTGTCTGGTAGCGAGCAGTACTTC
. TRBJ2-3 TRBV5-6 . CASSLSWGLTDTQYF TGTGCCAGCAGCTTGAGCTGGGGGCTCACAGATACGCAGTATTTT
. TRBJ2-5 TRBV7-2 . CASSFNGQETQYF TGTGCCAGCAGCTTTAACGGCCAAGAGACCCAGTACTTC